The 9 T cell receptor beta chains reported below all come from one sample, sequenced in a study of regulatory T cells in long-lasting Graves disease. Time point noted: newly diagnosed GD, antithyroid drugs for less than 3 months. PBMCs provided the RNA from which the TCR library was made. Sequencing libraries for TCR beta were prepared with iRepertoire HTBI primers and Arm-PCR of CDR3 regions. TCRdb called the multiplex PCR reads again in MiXCR, with one record for every CDR3 protein. Among about 620,000 distinct CDR3 sequences listed, roughly 15% were seen once. The data were also submitted as part of a second study, on T cells in Graves' hyperthyroidism and ophthalmopathy.

The material sequenced was peripheral blood mononuclear cells (PBMCs), taken at new diagnosis, from a patient treated with antithyroid drugs. Every receptor here comes from a woman aged 25 to 45 with Graves disease.

This clonotype has only a few counts. The genes are TRBV27 and TRBJ2-7; the D call may be TRBD1 or TRBD2 (6 bases each). Trimming removed 3 bases from V and 2 bases from J, with 11 bases in between. The CDR3 loop spans 14 amino acids. Germline-derived CDR1 and CDR2 are MNHEY and SMNVEV (reference sequence). CDR3 loop: CASSFGGPTYEQYF. CDR3 DNA: TGTGCCAGCAGTTTCGGGGGCCCGACCTACGAGCAGTACTTC.

In its sample, this clonotype was seen a few times. The chain combines TRBV20-1 with TRBJ2-7; D tentatively reads TRBD1 or TRBD2 (5 bases each). Per the germline V gene, CDR1 is DFQATT and CDR2 is SNEGSKA (reference sequence). This CDR3 region has 13 residues. The germline V and J ends were trimmed by 7 bases and 3 bases, with 16 bases remaining between them. The CDR3 DNA reads TGCAGTGTCGAGGGGAAGATCCTCTACGAGCAGTACTTC. Its translation: CSVEGKILYEQYF.

The rearrangement joins TRBV27 to TRBJ1-5; 11 nucleotides line up with TRBD1. Germline lookup yields CDR1 MNHEY and CDR2 SMNVEV (reference sequence). The V and J ends lost 0 bases and 0 bases, in that order; junction bases with no gene match: 7. This CDR3 is 19 amino acids long. This CDR3 reads CASSLSIGQGAVSNQPQHF. CDR3 nucleotide sequence: TGTGCCAGCAGTTTATCGATTGGACAGGGGGCCGTTAGCAATCAGCCCCAGCATTTT.

The sample holds a few counts of this clonotype. The rearrangement links TRBV5-1 to TRBJ2-7, with 8 bases identical to TRBD2. There are 14 residues in the CDR3. Germline values: CDR1 SGHRS, CDR2 YFSETQ. V lost 1 base, J lost 5 bases, and 5 bases stayed unmatched. Here the CDR3 DNA reads TGCGCCAGCAGCTTGACTAGCGGTGTACACGAGCAGTACTTC. Encoded protein: CASSLTSGVHEQYF.

The CDR3 region is CASSQRTGGAATQYF. In nucleotides, the CDR3 is TGTGCCAGCAGCCAAAGGACAGGGGGCGCGGCGACCCAGTACTTC. The chain has TRBV3-1 and TRBJ2-5, with 11 bases aligning to TRBD1. CDR1 is LGHDT and CDR2 is YNNKEL in the germline V gene (reference sequence). The CDR3 is 15 residues long. After removal of 2 bases from V and 7 bases from J, the junction contained 6 bases not matched to a gene.

In its sample, this clonotype was seen a few times. The chain uses TRBV19 and TRBJ1-2; D is unclear. The V and J ends lost 0 bases and 4 bases respectively, with 12 bases between them. This CDR3 is 15 amino acids long. Germline CDR1 LNHDA, CDR2 SQIVND (reference sequence). CDR3 coding DNA: TGTGCCAGTAGTATAGATCTTGAGGAGGTCTATGGCTACACCTTC. Its translation is CASSIDLEEVYGYTF.

The V and J genes are TRBV18 and TRBJ1-5; D is ambiguous. Germline CDR1 reads KGHSH; CDR2 reads LQKENI. CDR3 length: 16 residues. V gave up 3 bases and J gave up 0 bases, with 12 bases separating them. CDR3 loop: CASSPPGLYSNQPQHF. CDR3 nucleotides: TGTGCCAGCTCACCCCCCGGCCTATATAGCAATCAGCCCCAGCATTTT.

The chain couples TRBV7-8 to TRBJ2-7; D tentatively fits TRBD1 or TRBD2 (6 bases each). Trimming took 1 base from V and 1 from J, leaving 14 bases between them. Germline CDR1 and CDR2: SGHVS and FQNEAQ. There are 16 residues in the CDR3. The CDR3 region is CASSLVGGTTSYEQYF. CDR3 coding DNA: TGTGCCAGCAGCTTAGTGGGCGGGACAACGTCCTACGAGCAGTACTTC.

This clonotype was found a few times. CDR3 residues: CASSYFGADSGTQYF. The CDR3 coding sequence is TGTGCCAGCAGTTACTTCGGGGCCGACAGCGGTACGCAGTATTTT. The chain links TRBV6-5 to TRBJ2-3; the D gene could be TRBD1 or TRBD2 (5 bases each). The V end was cut by 1 base, the J end by 8 bases, with 16 bases between. Germline CDR1 is MNHEY and CDR2 is SVGAGI. The CDR3 has 15 amino acids.